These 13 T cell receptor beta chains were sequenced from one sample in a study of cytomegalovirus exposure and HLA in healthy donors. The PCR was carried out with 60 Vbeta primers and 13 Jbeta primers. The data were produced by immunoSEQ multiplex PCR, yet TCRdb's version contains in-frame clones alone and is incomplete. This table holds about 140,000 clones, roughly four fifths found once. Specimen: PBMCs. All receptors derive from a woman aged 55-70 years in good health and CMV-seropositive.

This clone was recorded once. The CDR3 nucleotides are TGTGCCAGCAGCCCAGACAGGGGGGGACACAATGAGCAGTTCTTC. Protein product: CASSPDRGGHNEQFF. The chain is built from TRBV21-1 and TRBJ2-1; the table's D call, TRBD1, has no DNA check behind it. TRBV21-1 is a pseudogene. The CDR3 consists of 15 residues.

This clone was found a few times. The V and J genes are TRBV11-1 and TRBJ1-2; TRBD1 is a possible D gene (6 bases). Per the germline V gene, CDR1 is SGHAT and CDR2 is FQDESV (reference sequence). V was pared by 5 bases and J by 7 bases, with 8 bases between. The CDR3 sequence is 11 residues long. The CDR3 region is CASSTGTGYTF. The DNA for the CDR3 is TGTGCCAGCAGCACAGGGACTGGCTACACCTTC.

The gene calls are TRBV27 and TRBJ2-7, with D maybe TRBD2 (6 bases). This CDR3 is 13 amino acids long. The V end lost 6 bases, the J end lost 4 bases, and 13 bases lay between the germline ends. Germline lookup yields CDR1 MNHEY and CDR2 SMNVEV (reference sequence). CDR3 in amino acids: CASRPNGGYEQYF. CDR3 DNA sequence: TGTGCCAGCAGGCCTAACGGGGGTTACGAGCAGTACTTC.

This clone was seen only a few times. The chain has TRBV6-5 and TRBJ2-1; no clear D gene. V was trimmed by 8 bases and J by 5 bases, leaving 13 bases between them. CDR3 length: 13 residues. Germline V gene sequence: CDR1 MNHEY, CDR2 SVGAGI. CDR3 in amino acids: CASGPRPHNEQFF. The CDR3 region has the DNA TGTGCCAGCGGCCCTCGTCCCCACAATGAGCAGTTCTTC.

The CDR3: CASSAGVSISEQYF. Written as DNA, the CDR3 is TGTGCCAGCAGCGCGGGAGTTTCCATTAGCGAGCAGTACTTC. The V gene is TRBV9, the J gene TRBJ2-7, with a possible D match to TRBD2 (6 bases). The V and J ends lost 3 bases and 6 bases respectively, with 16 bases between them. This CDR3 contains 14 residues. CDR1 is SGDLS and CDR2 is YYNGEE in the germline V gene.

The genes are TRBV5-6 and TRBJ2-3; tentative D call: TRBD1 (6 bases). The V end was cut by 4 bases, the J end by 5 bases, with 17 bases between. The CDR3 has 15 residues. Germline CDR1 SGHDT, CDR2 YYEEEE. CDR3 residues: CASSPGRGDGDTQYF. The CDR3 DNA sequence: TGTGCCAGCAGCCCGGGCAGGGGAGATGGAGATACGCAGTATTTT.

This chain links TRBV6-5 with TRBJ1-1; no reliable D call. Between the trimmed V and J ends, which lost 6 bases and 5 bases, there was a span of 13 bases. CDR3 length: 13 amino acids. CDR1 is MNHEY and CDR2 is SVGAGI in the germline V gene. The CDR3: CASSPVGWTEAFF. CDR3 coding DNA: TGTGCCAGCAGCCCTGTCGGGTGGACTGAAGCTTTCTTT.

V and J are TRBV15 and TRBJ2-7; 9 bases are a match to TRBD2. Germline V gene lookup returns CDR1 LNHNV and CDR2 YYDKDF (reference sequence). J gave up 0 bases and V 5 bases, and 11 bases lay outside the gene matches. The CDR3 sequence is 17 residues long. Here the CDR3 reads CATSFLASTSGSYEQYF. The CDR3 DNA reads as TGTGCCACCAGCTTCTTAGCATCGACTAGCGGCTCCTACGAGCAGTACTTC.

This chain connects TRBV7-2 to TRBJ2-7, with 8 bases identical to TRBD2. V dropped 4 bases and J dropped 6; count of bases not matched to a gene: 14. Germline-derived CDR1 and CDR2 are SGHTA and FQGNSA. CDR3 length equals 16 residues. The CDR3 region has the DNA TGTGCCAGCAGCTACCCGAGCGGGAGTCTTGGAGGCGAGCAGTACTTC. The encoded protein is CASSYPSGSLGGEQYF.

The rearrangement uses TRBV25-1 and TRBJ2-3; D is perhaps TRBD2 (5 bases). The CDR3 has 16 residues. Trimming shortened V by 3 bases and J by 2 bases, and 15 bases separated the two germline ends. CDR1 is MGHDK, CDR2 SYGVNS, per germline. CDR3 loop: CASSDPRAEDTDTQYF. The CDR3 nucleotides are TGTGCCAGCAGTGATCCGAGGGCCGAGGACACAGATACGCAGTATTTT.

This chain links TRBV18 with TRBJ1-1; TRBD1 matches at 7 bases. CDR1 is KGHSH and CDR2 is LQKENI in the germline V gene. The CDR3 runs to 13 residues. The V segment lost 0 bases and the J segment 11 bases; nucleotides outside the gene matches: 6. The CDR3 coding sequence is TGTGCCAGCTCACCACCAAACAGGGGAGGTGCTTTCTTT. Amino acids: CASSPPNRGGAFF.

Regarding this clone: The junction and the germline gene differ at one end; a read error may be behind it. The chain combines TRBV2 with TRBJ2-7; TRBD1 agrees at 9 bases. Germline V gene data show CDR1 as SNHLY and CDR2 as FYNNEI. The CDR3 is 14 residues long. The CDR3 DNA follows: TGTGCCAGCAGGAAGGGACAGGGATCCTCCGAGCAGTACTTC. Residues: CASRKGQGSSEQYF.

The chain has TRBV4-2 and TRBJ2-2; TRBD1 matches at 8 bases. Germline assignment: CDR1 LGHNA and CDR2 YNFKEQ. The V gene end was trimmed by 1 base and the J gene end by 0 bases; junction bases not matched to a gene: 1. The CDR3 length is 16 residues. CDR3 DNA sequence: TGTGCCAGCAGCCAAGCGACAGGGGCGAACACCGGGGAGCTGTTTTTT. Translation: CASSQATGANTGELFF.